The clone carrying this T cell receptor (beta chain) has just a few counts. Its antigen is unknown. The data are from a study of T-cell memory formation after mild COVID-19. Across the whole study: Each donor largely had its own TCR clusters.

In TCRdb, the 5' RACE reads were re-called with MiXCR into one record per CDR3 protein. The sample contains about 390,000 distinct CDR3 sequences, about 15% of which appear only once. The study, taken as a whole, reports: Among CD4+ contracting clones, most were CM and EM, and CD8+ ones EMRA.

Germline CDR1 reads KGHSH; CDR2 reads LQKENI. The CDR3 has 14 amino acids. Deletions cut 4 bases from V and 6 bases from J, with 14 bases between. The TCR sequence derives from a man between 18 and 35 years old who had mild COVID-19 (a few samples of this study predate the infection). Cell type and time point are not known. What was sequenced was PBMCs or a T cell subset sorted from them (not recorded which). This chain joins TRBV18 and TRBJ2-3; D remains ambiguous. The CDR3 reads CASSLRRSLDTQYF. The CDR3 coding sequence is TGTGCCAGCTCACTCAGACGGTCTTTGGATACGCAGTATTTT.